Listed below are T cell receptor beta chains from one sample, sequenced in a study of blood T cells in healthy people across ages. TCRdb re-derived calls from the 5' RACE reads in MiXCR, one entry per CDR3 protein. The table lists 500,000 to 550,000 distinct CDR3 sequences, around 24% of them singletons. The sample also formed part of further work on T cells of mothers and their children.

Source material: blood. The receptor source for this set is a boy aged 5-17 years in good health. Both conserved end residues are part of each CDR3. D genes are given only for firm matches. Part of the rows lack a size; the others show once, few, many or a class for expanded clones.

V: TRBV11-1
size: -
J: TRBJ2-1
D: -
DNA: TGTGCCAGCAGCTCAGCACCTCGACTTAACAATGAGCAGTTCTTC
CDR3: CASSSAPRLNNEQFF

V: TRBV20-1
size: few
J: TRBJ1-1
D: TRBD1
DNA: TGCAGTGCTAGAGGGCCACAGGGGGCGACTGAAGCTTTCTTT
CDR3: CSARGPQGATEAFF

V: TRBV2
size: -
J: TRBJ2-2
D: -
DNA: TGTGCCAGGATGGGACAAAACACCGGGGAGCTGTTTTTT
CDR3: CARMGQNTGELFF

V: TRBV7-9
size: many
J: TRBJ2-5
D: TRBD1
DNA: TGTGCCAGCAGCGGATCCGGGACAGGGCTACAAGAGACCCAGTACTTC
CDR3: CASSGSGTGLQETQYF

V: TRBV29-1
size: many
J: TRBJ2-5
D: TRBD1
DNA: TGCAGCGGTGGGGGAGGCGGACAGGGTATGAAGACCCAGTACTTC
CDR3: CSGGGGGQGMKTQYF

V: TRBV7-9
size: few
J: TRBJ2-7
D: -
DNA: TGTGCCAGCAGCTTAGAGAGGGCACAAAGCTCCTACGAGCAGTACTTC
CDR3: CASSLERAQSSYEQYF

V: TRBV20-1
size: once
J: TRBJ2-3
D: -
DNA: TGCAGTGCCCCGGTCGCGGGAAGCACAGATACGCAGTATTTT
CDR3: CSAPVAGSTDTQYF

V: TRBV29-1
size: -
J: TRBJ2-7
D: -
DNA: TGCAGTACCCGGGACGGACCCTACGAGCAGTACTTC
CDR3: CSTRDGPYEQYF

V: TRBV6-5
size: -
J: TRBJ2-3
D: -
DNA: TGTGCCAGCAGTTACTCGGGGGCTACAGATACGCAGTATTTT
CDR3: CASSYSGATDTQYF

V: TRBV6-5
size: -
J: TRBJ2-2
D: TRBD1
DNA: TGTGCCAGCAGTTTATTCCGGACAGGGAGAAACACCGGGGAGCTGTTTTTT
CDR3: CASSLFRTGRNTGELFF

V: TRBV2
size: few
J: TRBJ2-3
D: TRBD2
DNA: TGTGCCAGCAGCTCCGGGACTAGCGGGCCCACAGATACGCAGTATTTT
CDR3: CASSSGTSGPTDTQYF

V: TRBV7-9
size: few
J: TRBJ1-1
D: TRBD1
DNA: TGTGCCAGCAGCCTCCCCGGGACAGGGGACTGGGTCACTGAAGCTTTCTTT
CDR3: CASSLPGTGDWVTEAFF

V: TRBV28
size: many
J: TRBJ1-3
D: TRBD1
DNA: TGTGCCAGCGACACAGGGGGCGCCGGAAACACCATATATTTT
CDR3: CASDTGGAGNTIYF

V: TRBV3-1
size: -
J: TRBJ2-1
D: TRBD2
DNA: TGTGCCAGCAGCCCTCGAGGCGGGAGCCTTTACAATGAGCAGTTCTTC
CDR3: CASSPRGGSLYNEQFF

V: TRBV28
size: -
J: TRBJ2-1
D: TRBD1
DNA: TGTGCCAGCAACCTCCCCGGGACAGGGGGCAATGAGCAGTTCTTC
CDR3: CASNLPGTGGNEQFF

V: TRBV20-1
size: -
J: TRBJ2-7
D: -
DNA: TGCAGTGCTAGAGGACCAGATTTCTACGAGCAGTACTTC
CDR3: CSARGPDFYEQYF

V: TRBV27
size: few
J: TRBJ1-5
D: -
DNA: TGTGCCAGCAGTTTAGCACAGCTCAATCAGCTCCAGCATTTT
CDR3: CASSLAQLNQLQHF